One sample yielded the 16 T cell receptor beta chains listed below, sequenced in a study of breast tumors, draining lymph nodes, adjacent tissues (dated by TCRdb to the mid-2010s). The library relied on multiplex PCR. These reads were obtained on an Illumina HiSeq 2000. TCRdb cleaned the public reads at Q25 with fastp, built clones with MiXCR and kept in-frame beta chains. Records with the same CDR3 protein are collapsed into one entry carrying the most frequent genes and DNA. This sample gives hundreds of thousands of distinct CDR3 sequences in total; roughly 32% of them show up just once. The leading ten clones occupy approximately 1.4% of the sample. Lymph node samples came from the axillary draining lymph nodes of breast cancer patients. The sequenced material came from axillary lymph node tissue. These receptors originate from a female donor with breast cancer. Some clones in this sample may be carry-over from other donors' samples.

The table lists this clonotype with many counts. This chain connects TRBV12-3 or TRBV12-4 to TRBJ2-5, with D tentatively TRBD2 (7 bases). V was clipped by 3 bases and J by 6 bases, with 14 bases between them. The CDR3 runs to 14 residues. The CDR3 coding sequence is TGTGCCAGCAGTTTCGCGGGGGCGGCGAAGACCCAGTACTTC. Its translation is CASSFAGAAKTQYF.

The J gene is TRBJ2-3, the V gene TRBV7-2; D might be TRBD2 (5 bases). Germline V lookup: CDR1 SGHTA, CDR2 FQGNSA. This CDR3 has 15 residues. V lost 6 bases and J 4 bases, leaving 17 bases between the germline ends. CDR3 DNA: TGTGCCAGCAGGCTGGCGCGAGGGATAGCAGATACGCAGTATTTT. Its translation: CASRLARGIADTQYF.

This clonotype was detected many times. The rearrangement links TRBV5-1 to TRBJ1-2; D gene unclear. Germline CDR1 reads SGHRS; CDR2 reads YFSETQ. CDR3 length: 14 residues. Trimming cost V 4 bases and J 3 bases, with 13 bases left between them. The CDR3 protein is CASSREGGYYGYTF. The DNA for the CDR3 is TGCGCCAGCAGCCGGGAGGGAGGGTACTATGGCTACACCTTC.

This chain links TRBV19 with TRBJ2-2; 7 bases line up with TRBD1. Looked up from germline, CDR1 is LNHDA and CDR2 is SQIVND (reference sequence). This CDR3 is built from 13 residues. V shed 4 bases, J shed 8 bases, and the junction held 4 bases outside the gene matches. The CDR3 DNA reads TGTGCCAGTAGTACCAACAGGGGAGGGGAGCTGTTTTTT. Its translation: CASSTNRGGELFF.

This clonotype was recorded many times. The chain employs TRBV7-2 and TRBJ2-7; TRBD2 aligns across 14 bases. Germline trimming cut 2 bases from V and 2 bases from J; bases unmatched to any gene: 11. From germline, CDR1 is SGHTA and CDR2 FQGNSA. The CDR3 has 19 residues. CDR3 in amino acids: CASSLFGTSGSRRTYEQYF. The CDR3 region has the DNA TGTGCCAGCAGCTTATTCGGGACTAGCGGGAGTAGAAGAACCTACGAGCAGTACTTC.

This clonotype was counted ten times or more. The V gene is TRBV11-2, the J gene TRBJ2-2, with TRBD1 matching 7 bases. The CDR3 is 15 residues long. Trimming took 4 bases from V and 5 from J; bases not matched to a gene: 7. CDR1 and CDR2 from the germline V gene are SGHAT and FQNNGV. The chain's CDR3 is CASSSRQGETGELFF. The DNA for the CDR3 is TGTGCCAGCAGCTCAAGACAGGGAGAGACCGGGGAGCTGTTTTTT.

The genes are TRBV2 and TRBJ2-5; 9 nucleotides line up with TRBD1. Germline-derived CDR1 and CDR2 are SNHLY and FYNNEI. This CDR3 region has 15 residues. After removal of 1 base from V and 9 bases from J, the junction contained 9 bases not matched to a gene. As DNA, the CDR3 is TGTGCCAGCAGTGAAGGGGGGACAGGGTTACAGCCCCAGTACTTC. This gives the protein CASSEGGTGLQPQYF.

This chain uses TRBV11-1 with TRBJ2-7, with D unclear. CDR3 size: 13 residues. Germline CDR1 reads SGHAT; CDR2 reads FQDESV (reference sequence). V shed 1 base and J shed 6 bases, with 10 bases lying between them. The CDR3 DNA sequence: TGTGCCAGCAGCTTAGGTGCCTCGATCGAGCAGTACTTC. It is translated as CASSLGASIEQYF.

The V gene is TRBV29-1, the J gene TRBJ1-4; D uncertain. The germline V gene encodes CDR1 SQVTM and CDR2 ANQGSEA. V lost 4 bases to trimming and J lost 10 bases, with 31 bases between them. The CDR3 runs to 18 residues. The CDR3 spells CSVAIAGGATDTHPKLFF. CDR3 sequence (DNA): TGCAGCGTTGCGATTGCGGGAGGCGCCACAGATACGCATCCAAAACTGTTTTTT. The full variable domain, rest sourced from reference TRBV29-1 and TRBJ1-4, is SAVISQKPSRDICQRGTSLTIQCQVDSQVTMMFWYRQQPGQSLTLIATANQGSEATYESGFVIDKFPISRPNLTFSTLTVSNMSPEDSSIYLCSVAIAGGATDTHPKLFFGSGTQLSVL.

Many counts were recorded for this clonotype. The rearrangement joins TRBV6-1 to TRBJ1-5; a possible D gene is TRBD1 (5 bases). Germline loops: CDR1 MNHNS, CDR2 SASEGT. Trimming took off 4 bases at V and 9 bases at J, with 13 bases between the two ends. The CDR3 is 13 residues long. The CDR3 bases are TGTGCCAGCAGTGTCAGGGAGTTGAGGCCCCAGCATTTT. Protein sequence: CASSVRELRPQHF.

This clonotype was picked up many times. This CDR3 reads CASSPLAGRGNEQFF. The CDR3 nucleotides read TGTGCCAGCAGTCCGCTAGCGGGAAGAGGGAATGAGCAGTTCTTC. The chain recombines TRBV12-3 or TRBV12-4 with TRBJ2-1; 9 positions agree with TRBD2. This CDR3 is 15 amino acids long. V lost 5 bases, J lost 7 bases, and 9 bases stayed unmatched.

This clonotype was counted ten times or more. The V and J genes are TRBV20-1 and TRBJ2-1, with 8 positions matching TRBD1. Looked up from germline, CDR1 is DFQATT and CDR2 is SNEGSKA (reference sequence). The CDR3 sequence is 14 residues long. V lost 6 bases to trimming and J lost 5 bases; unmatched junction nucleotides: 9. This chain's CDR3 is CSAHGQGGDNEQFF. As DNA, the CDR3 is TGCAGTGCCCACGGACAGGGCGGGGACAATGAGCAGTTCTTC.

The chain employs TRBV5-1 and TRBJ1-5, with a tentative D call TRBD1 (5 bases). V lost 6 bases and J lost 11, with 24 bases in between. The CDR3 consists of 15 residues. Per germline, CDR1 SGHRS and CDR2 YFSETQ. The CDR3 DNA sequence: TGCGCCAGCAACCCGGGACTAGCGGCGAAAGAGACCCAGCATTTT. It yields the protein CASNPGLAAKETQHF.

This clonotype has a count of ten or more. V usage is TRBV20-1 and J usage is TRBJ2-3; D remains ambiguous. Between the trimmed V and J ends, which lost 3 bases and 0 bases, there was a span of 10 bases. The germline gives CDR1 DFQATT, CDR2 SNEGSKA (reference sequence). This CDR3 has 14 residues. The CDR3 nucleotides are TGCAGTGCTAGGGGGTGGGTCAGCACAGATACGCAGTATTTT. Translated, it gives CSARGWVSTDTQYF.

Turning to this clonotype: This clone may be a read error of a much larger clone one base away. The rearrangement joins TRBV30 to TRBJ1-4, with 7 bases aligning to TRBD1. The CDR3 loop spans 13 amino acids. Germline assignment: CDR1 GTSNPN and CDR2 SVGIG (reference sequence). With 0 bases clipped from V and 8 bases from J, the junction kept 3 bases outside the gene matches. The CDR3 loop is CAWSVQGKEKLFF. The CDR3 DNA sequence: TGTGCCTGGAGTGTACAGGGGAAAGAAAAACTGTTTTTT.

The chain's CDR3 is CASKWNTEAFF. In DNA form, the CDR3 reads TGTGCCAGTAAATGGAACACTGAAGCTTTCTTT. The chain couples TRBV7-8 to TRBJ1-1; D uncertain. Germline CDR1 is SGHVS and CDR2 is FQNEAQ. The CDR3 runs to 11 residues. V was pared by 9 bases and J by 1 base, with 6 bases between.